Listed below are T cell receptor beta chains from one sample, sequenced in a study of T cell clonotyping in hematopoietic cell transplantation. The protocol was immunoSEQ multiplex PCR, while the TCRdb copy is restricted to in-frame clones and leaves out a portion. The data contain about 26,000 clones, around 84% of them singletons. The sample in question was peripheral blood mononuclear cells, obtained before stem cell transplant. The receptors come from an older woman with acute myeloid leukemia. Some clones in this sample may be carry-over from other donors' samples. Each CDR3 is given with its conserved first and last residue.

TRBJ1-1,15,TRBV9,CASSAEVQANTEAFF
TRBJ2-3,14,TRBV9,CASSVGHAEDTQYF
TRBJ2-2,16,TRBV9,CASSKRTSGETGELFF
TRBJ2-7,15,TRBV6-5,CASSYPGTSVYEQYF
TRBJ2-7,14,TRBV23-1,CTIPGQHFSYEQYF
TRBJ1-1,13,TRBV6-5,CASRATQGTEAFF
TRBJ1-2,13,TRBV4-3,CASSQALQYGYTF
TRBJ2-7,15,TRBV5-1,CASSLSLAAVGEQYF
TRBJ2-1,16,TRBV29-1,CSVEDRRTRLSDEQFF
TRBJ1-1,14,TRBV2,CASSWAGGNTEAFF
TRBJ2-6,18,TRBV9,CASSARTELISGANVLTF
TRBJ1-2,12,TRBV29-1,CSTEGVSGGYTF
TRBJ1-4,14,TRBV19,CASNDGQVREKLFF
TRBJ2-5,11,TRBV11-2,CASSGRGAQYF
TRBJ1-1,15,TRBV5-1,CASSTDGQGEAEAFF
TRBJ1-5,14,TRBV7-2,CASSFDIPNQPQHF
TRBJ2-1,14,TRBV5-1,CASSSGAYYNEQFF
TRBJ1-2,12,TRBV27,CASKDRDYGYTF
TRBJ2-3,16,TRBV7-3,CASSSLGTSDLDTQYF
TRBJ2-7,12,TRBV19,CASSISGREQYF
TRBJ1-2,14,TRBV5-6,CASRTVTGDYGYTF
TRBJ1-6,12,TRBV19,CASSIVDGPLHF
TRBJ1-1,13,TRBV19,CASSETVNTEAFF
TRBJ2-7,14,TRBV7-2,CASSYGQGSYEQYF
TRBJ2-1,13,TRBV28,CASSLASHNEQFF
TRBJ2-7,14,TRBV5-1,CASSRMTSTGEQYF
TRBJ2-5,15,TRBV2,CASRASQRAGETQYF
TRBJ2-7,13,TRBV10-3,CAISHPDSYEQYF
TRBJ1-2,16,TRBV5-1,CASSPGDRQGGYGYTF
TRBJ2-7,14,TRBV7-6,CASSPRALEAEQYF